This is a list of T cell receptor beta chains from one sample in a study of blood T cell repertoires in COVID-19. Clones were read by immunoSEQ multiplex PCR, and TCRdb kept only the in-frame ones, dropping some. Of some 390,000 clones listed, roughly nine tenths were seen once; the top ten hold 1.1%. What was sequenced was PBMCs or T cells enriched from blood (not recorded which). Every receptor here comes from a man aged 25 to 40 who had recovered from COVID-19. CDR3s include the opening cysteine and the closing phenylalanine or tryptophan. A D gene is named only where the DNA matches it firmly. Clone size is shown for a subset of rows, as once, few, many or a class of expanded clone.

J gene	V gene	clone size	D gene	CDR3 protein	CDR3 DNA
TRBJ1-4	TRBV4-1	.	TRBD1	CASSQDEGTGNNEKLFF	TGCGCCAGCAGCCAAGATGAGGGGACAGGGAATAATGAAAAACTGTTTTTT
TRBJ1-1	TRBV7-2	.	.	CASSRHMNTEAFF	TGTGCCAGCAGCCGTCACATGAACACTGAAGCTTTCTTT
TRBJ2-3	TRBV6-5	.	TRBD1	CASRRGQGATDTQYF	TGTGCCAGCAGAAGGGGACAGGGGGCTACAGATACGCAGTATTTT
TRBJ2-1	TRBV19	.	.	CASSIRLYRSYNEQFF	TGTGCCAGTAGTATACGACTATACCGCTCCTACAATGAGCAGTTCTTC
TRBJ2-5	TRBV5-6	many	.	CASSLRRLGGETQYF	TGTGCCAGCAGTCTGAGGAGGTTAGGGGGAGAGACCCAGTACTTC
TRBJ2-1	TRBV7-9	.	.	CASSLEEGNEQFF	TGTGCCAGCAGCTTAGAGGAGGGGAATGAGCAGTTCTTC
TRBJ2-1	TRBV7-9	.	TRBD1	CASSPGTGGPNEQFF	TGTGCCAGCAGCCCCGGGACAGGGGGCCCCAATGAGCAGTTCTTC
TRBJ2-2	TRBV6-5	.	.	CASSAGRGLSGELFF	TGTGCCAGCAGCGCCGGGAGGGGGCTCTCCGGGGAGCTGTTTTTT
TRBJ1-1	TRBV30	.	.	CARSREGPEAFF	TGTGCCCGAAGTCGAGAGGGCCCTGAAGCTTTCTTT
TRBJ2-3	TRBV30	.	.	CAWRVGTGSTDTQYF	TGTGCCTGGAGGGTTGGGACTGGTTCCACAGATACGCAGTATTTT
TRBJ1-5	TRBV28	.	TRBD1	CASSVDRETDSNQPQHF	TGTGCCAGCAGTGTGGACAGGGAGACCGATAGCAATCAGCCCCAGCATTTT
TRBJ2-7	TRBV6-2/TRBV6-3	.	TRBD2	CASSYSPSRTSGSKSYEQYF	TGTGCCAGCAGTTACTCGCCCTCTCGGACTAGCGGGAGTAAAAGCTACGAGCAGTACTTC
TRBJ2-7	TRBV13	.	.	CASSLSVTVTYEQYF	TGTGCCAGCAGCTTGTCTGTTACGGTTACCTACGAGCAGTACTTC
TRBJ2-5	TRBV24-1	.	.	CATSDAGTRETQYF	TGTGCCACCAGTGATGCGGGCACGAGAGAGACCCAGTACTTC
TRBJ2-7	TRBV9	.	.	CASSVGGQTYEQYF	TGTGCCAGCAGCGTAGGAGGTCAGACCTACGAGCAGTACTTC
TRBJ2-2	TRBV3-1/TRBV3-2	.	.	CASSPWDSNTGELFF	TGTGCCAGCAGCCCGTGGGACTCGAACACCGGGGAGCTGTTTTTT
TRBJ2-2	TRBV5-1	.	TRBD2	CASRQAGLTGELFF	TGCGCCAGCAGACAAGCGGGACTCACCGGGGAGCTGTTTTTT
TRBJ2-3	TRBV5-1	.	.	CASSLSHPVNTQYF	TGCGCCAGCAGCTTGTCTCACCCGGTTAATACGCAGTATTTT
TRBJ1-2	TRBV6-6	.	.	CASSLDTVSQFLYGYTF	TGTGCCAGCAGTCTTGATACAGTGTCCCAATTCCTCTATGGCTACACCTTC
TRBJ2-3	TRBV7-2	.	.	CASSSAEGITDTQYF	TGTGCCAGCAGCTCTGCCGAGGGAATCACAGATACGCAGTATTTT
TRBJ1-5	TRBV19	few	.	CASNPVYSNQPQHF	TGTGCCAGTAACCCGGTCTATAGCAATCAGCCCCAGCATTTT
TRBJ2-6	TRBV12-5	.	.	CASLFSGANVLTF	TGTGCTAGCCTTTTCTCTGGGGCCAACGTCCTGACTTTC
TRBJ2-5	TRBV9	.	TRBD2	CASSASLAPYQETQYF	TGTGCCAGCAGCGCGTCACTAGCGCCGTACCAAGAGACCCAGTACTTC
TRBJ2-7	TRBV18	.	.	CASSPLGANYEQYF	TGTGCCAGCTCACCACTAGGAGCCAATTACGAGCAGTACTTC
TRBJ2-1	TRBV4-1	.	TRBD2	CASSPKRGGLAGGRGYNEQFF	TGCGCCAGCAGCCCAAAGCGGGGAGGACTAGCGGGAGGTCGGGGCTACAATGAGCAGTTCTTC